The entry that follows covers one TCR beta chain sequence. The Seattle patients joined while their infection was active and were tracked longitudinally afterward. V gave up 1 base and J gave up 3 bases, with 7 bases separating them. CDR1 MNHEY and CDR2 SVGAGI come from the germline V gene. The CDR3 is 15 residues long. The data originate from a study of blood T cell repertoires in COVID-19. The table came from immunoSEQ multiplex PCR; TCRdb's copy has only in-frame clones and leaves some out. Here the sample spans over 250,000 clones, around nine tenths being singletons. This sequence joins TRBV6-5 and TRBJ2-6; no clear D gene. The sequencing sample was made of peripheral blood. The clonotype was recovered from a woman between 70 and 85 years old with COVID-19, enrolled during active disease. CDR3: CASSYLIGGANVLTF. In DNA, the CDR3 is TGTGCCAGCAGTTACTTGATCGGTGGGGCCAACGTCCTGACTTTC.